The T cell receptor beta chain under discussion was sequenced for a study of blood T cells in healthy people across ages. As for this clonotype: The antigen remains unidentified.

It was with a sample-barcoded 5' primer and a J-beta primer mix that a second PCR of roughly 7 to 12 cycles was run. Each cDNA molecule was tagged by a template-switch adaptor with 12 random nucleotides. TCRdb called the 5' RACE reads again in MiXCR, with one record for every CDR3 protein. The repertoire holds hundreds of thousands of distinct CDR3 sequences, around 45% seen once, with around a third in the top ten. Study-level results: Higher diversity, along with more naive CD4+ cells, distinguished long-lived donors from aged donors.

Germline assignment: CDR1 MNHEY and CDR2 SMNVEV (reference sequence). The CDR3 runs 15 residues. Deletions cut 5 bases from V and 8 bases from J, with 18 bases between. Specimen: blood. The TCR comes from a woman aged 60-75 years in good health. V gene TRBV27 combines with J gene TRBJ1-4, with D possibly matching TRBD1 (5 bases). CDR3 DNA sequence: TGTGCCAGCAGTCCATCGACAGTCCTTCAAGAAAAACTGTTTTTT. This translates into CASSPSTVLQEKLFF.